This TCR beta chain was sequenced during a study of T cell responses to AZD1222 COVID-19 vaccine. CDR1 and CDR2 (germline): SGHTA, FQGTGA. V was clipped by 5 bases and J by 4 bases; unmatched bases: 7. The CDR3 totals 15 residues. Pooling was applied to second doses at about 4 or about 12 weeks. TCRdb keeps only in-frame clones here, not all; method: immunoSEQ multiplex PCR. The data hold some 95,000 clones, with roughly 90% observed a single time. V gene TRBV7-3 combines with J gene TRBJ2-1; TRBD2 matches at 8 bases. The source material was peripheral blood, sampled 28 days after the second AZD1222 dose. The source of this sequence is an adult who received the AZD1222 COVID-19 vaccine. The CDR3 DNA sequence: TGTGCCAGCAGCCCAGAAAGCGGGAGTTACAATGAGCAGTTCTTC. Its protein product is CASSPESGSYNEQFF. Drawing the rest from reference TRBV7-3 and TRBJ2-1, the complete variable domain is GAGVSQTPSNKVTEKGKYVELRCDPISGHTALYWYRQSLGQGPEFLIYFQGTGAADDSGLPNDRFFAVRPEGSVSTLKIQRTERGDSAVYLCASSPESGSYNEQFFGPGTRLTVL.